This TCR beta chain was sequenced in a study of OX40 agonist ivuxolimab in advanced cancers. Study information: The patients got ivuxolimab, which is an agonistic anti-OX40 (CD134) antibody.

Method: immunoSEQ multiplex PCR; TCRdb's copy keeps in-frame clones and lacks some. The sample yields under 65,000 clones, approximately 79% seen once. No patient had autoimmune disease or received systemic immunosuppression. Germline CDR1 reads MDHEN; CDR2 reads SYDVKM. The CDR3 has 15 residues. The V gene lost 7 bases and the J gene lost 7 bases, with 22 bases spanning the gap. The V gene is TRBV28, the J gene TRBJ2-5; D is perhaps TRBD1 or TRBD2 (5 bases each). The receptor comes from an adult with an advanced solid tumor such as melanoma, head and neck, liver or kidney cancer. Sequencing was performed on CD4+ or CD8+ T cells sorted from blood, taken in a trial of the OX40 agonist ivuxolimab. The CDR3: CASTSSGTDLGTQYF. DNA of the CDR3: TGTGCCAGCACATCCTCCGGGACGGACCTTGGGACCCAGTACTTC. The whole variable domain, remainder taken from reference TRBV28 and TRBJ2-5, is DVKVTQSSRYLVKRTGEKVFLECVQDMDHENMFWYRQDPGLGLRLIYFSYDVKMKEKGDIPEGYSVSREKKERFSLILESASTNQTSMYLCASTSSGTDLGTQYFGPGTRLLVL.